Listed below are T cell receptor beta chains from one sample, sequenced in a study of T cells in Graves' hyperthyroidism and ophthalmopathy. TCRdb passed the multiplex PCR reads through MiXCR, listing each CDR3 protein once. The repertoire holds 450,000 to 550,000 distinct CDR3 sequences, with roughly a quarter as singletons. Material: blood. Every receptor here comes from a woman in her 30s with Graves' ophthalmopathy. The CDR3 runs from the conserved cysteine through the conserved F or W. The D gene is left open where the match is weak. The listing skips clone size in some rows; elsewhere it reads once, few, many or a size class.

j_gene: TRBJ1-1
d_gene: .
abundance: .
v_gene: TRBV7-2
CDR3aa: CASSSRAEVNTEAFF
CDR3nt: TGTGCCAGCAGCTCGAGGGCAGAAGTGAACACTGAAGCTTTCTTT

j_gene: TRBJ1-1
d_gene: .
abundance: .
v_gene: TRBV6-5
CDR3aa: CASSYRAGNTEAFF
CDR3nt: TGTGCCAGCAGTTACCGTGCGGGTAACACTGAAGCTTTCTTT

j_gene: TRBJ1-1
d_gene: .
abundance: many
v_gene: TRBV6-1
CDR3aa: CASKGDEFDTEAFF
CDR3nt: TGTGCCAGCAAGGGGGATGAATTCGACACTGAAGCTTTCTTT

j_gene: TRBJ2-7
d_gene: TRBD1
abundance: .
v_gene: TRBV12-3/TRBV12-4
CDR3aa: CASSLKQGSEQYF
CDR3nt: TGTGCCAGCAGCCTGAAACAGGGGAGCGAGCAGTACTTC

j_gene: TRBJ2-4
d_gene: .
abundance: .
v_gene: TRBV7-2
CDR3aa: CASSLRGGVAKNIKYF
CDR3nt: TGTGCCAGCAGCTTGAGGGGAGGAGTAGCCAAAAACATTAAGTACTTC

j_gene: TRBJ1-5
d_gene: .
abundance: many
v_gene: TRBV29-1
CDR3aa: CSVADSPNQPQHF
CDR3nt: TGCAGCGTTGCTGATAGCCCGAATCAGCCCCAGCATTTT

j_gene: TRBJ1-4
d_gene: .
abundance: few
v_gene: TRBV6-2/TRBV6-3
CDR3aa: CASSYLPGIVSTNEKLFF
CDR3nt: TGTGCCAGCAGTTACCTACCAGGGATCGTATCAACTAATGAAAAACTGTTTTTT

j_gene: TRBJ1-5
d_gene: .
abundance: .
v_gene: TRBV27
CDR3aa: CASSPTAQTLQPQHF
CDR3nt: TGTGCCAGCAGCCCTACCGCCCAGACCCTTCAGCCCCAGCATTTT

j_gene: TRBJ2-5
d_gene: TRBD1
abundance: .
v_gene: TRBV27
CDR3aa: CASSPTGMRETQYF
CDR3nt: TGTGCCAGCAGTCCGACAGGGATGAGAGAGACCCAGTACTTC

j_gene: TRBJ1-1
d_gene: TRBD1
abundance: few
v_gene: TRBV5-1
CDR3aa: CASSLTTGMNTEAFF
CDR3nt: TGCGCCAGCAGCCTGACGACAGGGATGAACACTGAAGCTTTCTTT

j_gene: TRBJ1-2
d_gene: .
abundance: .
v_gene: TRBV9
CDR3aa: CASSALQINYGYTF
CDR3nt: TGTGCCAGCAGCGCCTTACAGATTAACTATGGCTACACCTTC

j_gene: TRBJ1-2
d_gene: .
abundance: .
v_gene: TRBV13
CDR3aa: CASSLNRESYGYTF
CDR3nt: TGTGCCAGCAGCTTAAACAGGGAAAGCTATGGCTACACCTTC

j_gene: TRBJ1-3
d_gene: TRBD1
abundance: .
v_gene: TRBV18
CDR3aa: CASSSGTGVSGNTIYF
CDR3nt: TGTGCCAGCTCGTCCGGGACAGGGGTCTCTGGAAACACCATATATTTT

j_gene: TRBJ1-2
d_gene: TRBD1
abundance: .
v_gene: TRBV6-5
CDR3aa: CASSYSNRGRGYTF
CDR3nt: TGTGCCAGCAGTTACTCCAACAGGGGCAGAGGCTACACCTTC

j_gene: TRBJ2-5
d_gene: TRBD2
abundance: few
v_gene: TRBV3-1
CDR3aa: CASSQGAGGGETQYF
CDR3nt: TGTGCCAGCAGCCAAGGAGCGGGGGGGGGAGAGACCCAGTACTTC

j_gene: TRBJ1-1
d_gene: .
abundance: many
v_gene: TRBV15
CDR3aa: CATSRVRFGLNTEAFF
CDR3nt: TGTGCCACCAGCAGAGTAAGATTTGGGTTGAACACTGAAGCTTTCTTT

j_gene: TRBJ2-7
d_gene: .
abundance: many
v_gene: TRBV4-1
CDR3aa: CASSEPTAAHEQYF
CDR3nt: TGCGCCAGCAGCGAACCCACCGCCGCTCACGAGCAGTACTTC

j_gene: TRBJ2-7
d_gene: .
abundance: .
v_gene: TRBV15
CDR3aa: CATSRHGGEQYF
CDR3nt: TGTGCCACCAGCAGGCACGGGGGCGAGCAGTACTTC

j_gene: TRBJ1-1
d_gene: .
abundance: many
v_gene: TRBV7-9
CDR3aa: CASSLSVGDTEAFF
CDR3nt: TGTGCCAGCAGCTTATCGGTAGGGGACACTGAAGCTTTCTTT

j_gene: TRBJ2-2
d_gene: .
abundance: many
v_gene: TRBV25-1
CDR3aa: CASSETGRDTGELFF
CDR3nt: TGTGCCAGCAGTGAGACAGGGAGGGACACCGGGGAGCTGTTTTTT

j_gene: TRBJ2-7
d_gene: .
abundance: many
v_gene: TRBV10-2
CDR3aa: CASSTEQVARF
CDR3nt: TGCGCCAGCAGCACTGAACAGGTCGCCCGATTC

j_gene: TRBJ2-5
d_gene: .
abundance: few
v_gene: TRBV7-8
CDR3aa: CASSLWGRVFLGQETQYF
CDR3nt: TGTGCCAGCAGCTTATGGGGTCGGGTGTTCCTGGGCCAAGAGACCCAGTACTTC

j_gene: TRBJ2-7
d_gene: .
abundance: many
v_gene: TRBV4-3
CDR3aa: CASSQDEAGSSNEQYF
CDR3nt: TGCGCCAGCAGCCAAGATGAGGCGGGGTCTTCCAACGAGCAGTACTTC

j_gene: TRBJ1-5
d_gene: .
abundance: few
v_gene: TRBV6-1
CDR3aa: CASSEREDQPQHF
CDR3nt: TGTGCCAGCAGTGAGAGGGAGGATCAGCCCCAGCATTTT

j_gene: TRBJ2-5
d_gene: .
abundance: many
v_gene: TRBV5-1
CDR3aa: CASSLSGLETQYF
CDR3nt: TGCGCCAGCAGCTTGTCAGGGCTAGAGACCCAGTACTTC

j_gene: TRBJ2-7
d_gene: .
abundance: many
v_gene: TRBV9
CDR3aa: CASSVAAVSYEQYF
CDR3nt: TGTGCCAGCAGCGTAGCGGCGGTGTCCTACGAGCAGTACTTC

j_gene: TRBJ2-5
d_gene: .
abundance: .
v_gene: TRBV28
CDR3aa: CASSPGLLSGTQYF
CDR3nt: TGTGCCAGCAGCCCGGGACTCCTCTCAGGGACCCAGTACTTC

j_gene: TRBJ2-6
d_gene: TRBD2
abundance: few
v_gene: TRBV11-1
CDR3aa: CASSFGGGASGANVLTF
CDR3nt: TGTGCCAGCAGCTTCGGCGGGGGGGCCTCTGGGGCCAACGTCCTGACTTTC

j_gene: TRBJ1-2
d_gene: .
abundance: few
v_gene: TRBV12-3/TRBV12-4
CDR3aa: CASSWGYGYTF
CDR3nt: TGTGCCAGCAGTTGGGGATATGGCTACACCTTC

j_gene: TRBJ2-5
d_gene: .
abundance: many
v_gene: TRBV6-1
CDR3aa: CASREPGPQETQYF
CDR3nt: TGTGCCAGCAGGGAACCGGGGCCCCAAGAGACCCAGTACTTC

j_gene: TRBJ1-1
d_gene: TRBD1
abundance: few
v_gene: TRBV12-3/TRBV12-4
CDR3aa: CASTPTGGTAEAFF
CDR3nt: TGTGCCAGCACCCCGACAGGGGGAACGGCTGAAGCTTTCTTT

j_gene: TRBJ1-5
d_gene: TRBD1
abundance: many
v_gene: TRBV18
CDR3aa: CASSPGQANSNQPQHF
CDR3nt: TGTGCCAGCTCACCTGGACAGGCGAATAGCAATCAGCCCCAGCATTTT

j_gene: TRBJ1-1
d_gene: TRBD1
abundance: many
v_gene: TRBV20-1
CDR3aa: CSASIGQGMGEAFF
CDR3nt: TGCAGTGCTAGCATTGGACAGGGAATGGGAGAAGCTTTCTTT

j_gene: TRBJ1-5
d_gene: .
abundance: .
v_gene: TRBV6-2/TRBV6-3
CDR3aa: CASSYGLGQPQHF
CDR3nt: TGTGCCAGCAGCTACGGGTTGGGGCAGCCCCAGCATTTT

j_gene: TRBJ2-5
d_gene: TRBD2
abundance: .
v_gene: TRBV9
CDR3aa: CASSVEAGGLETQYF
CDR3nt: TGTGCCAGCAGCGTAGAAGCGGGGGGGCTGGAGACCCAGTACTTC

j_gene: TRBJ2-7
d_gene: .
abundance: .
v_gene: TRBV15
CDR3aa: CATSREPGAPYEQYF
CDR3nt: TGTGCCACCAGCAGAGAACCGGGGGCCCCCTACGAGCAGTACTTC

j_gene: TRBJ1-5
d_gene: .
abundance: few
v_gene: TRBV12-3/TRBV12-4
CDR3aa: CASSLGLGLSQPRHF
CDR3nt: TGTGCCAGCAGTTTAGGCTTGGGTTTGAGTCAGCCCCGGCATTTT

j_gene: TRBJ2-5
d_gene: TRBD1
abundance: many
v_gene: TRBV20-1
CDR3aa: CSAVTGTASYQETQYF
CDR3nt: TGCAGTGCAGTAACCGGGACAGCTTCGTACCAAGAGACCCAGTACTTC

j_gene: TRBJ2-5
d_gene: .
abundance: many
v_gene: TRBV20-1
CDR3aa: CSARDLDSVETQYF
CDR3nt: TGCAGTGCTAGAGATCTTGACAGCGTAGAGACCCAGTACTTC

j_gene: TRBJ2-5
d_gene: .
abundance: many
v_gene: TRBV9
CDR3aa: CASSAGAYPETQYF
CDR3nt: TGTGCCAGCAGCGCCGGGGCTTATCCAGAGACCCAGTACTTC

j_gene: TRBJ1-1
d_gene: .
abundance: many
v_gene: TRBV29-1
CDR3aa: CSVVFAANAEAFF
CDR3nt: TGCAGCGTTGTCTTTGCGGCCAACGCTGAAGCTTTCTTT

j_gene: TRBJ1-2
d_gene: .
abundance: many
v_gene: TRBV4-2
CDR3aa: CASSQDRDMLYGYTF
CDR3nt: TGTGCCAGCAGCCAAGATAGGGATATGCTATATGGCTACACCTTC